This T cell receptor (beta chain) was profiled in a study of T cell responses to AZD1222 COVID-19 vaccine. There are 14 residues in the CDR3. The germline CDR1 and CDR2 sequences are SEHNR and FQNEAQ (reference sequence). V was trimmed by 6 bases and J by 5 bases, leaving 14 bases between them. Findings and caveats of the study: In the spike-specific TCR repertoire, nearly half reportedly target unmutated variant regions. Donors, mostly white British, included more females; clonal diversity was possibly underestimated.

Produced via immunoSEQ multiplex PCR; TCRdb's table is partial and in-frame only. Altogether around 110,000 clones are present, around 90% being singletons, with the ten largest covering under 8.5%. Note on this clone: Its antigen is unidentified.

This rearrangement joins TRBV7-9 to TRBJ2-1, with no clear D. The sequenced sample was peripheral blood, obtained 28 days after the second AZD1222 dose. The clonotype was recovered from an adult who received the AZD1222 COVID-19 vaccine. The CDR3 nucleotides are TGTGCCAGCAGGGTAAGGGTCCAGGACAATGAGCAGTTCTTC. Its protein is CASRVRVQDNEQFF.